The T cell receptor (beta chain) described here comes from a study of T cells in Graves' hyperthyroidism and ophthalmopathy. Study-wide background: Prior to any treatment, at the point of initial diagnosis, peripheral blood was collected.

Study-level points and caveats: Within blood appeared most thyroid clonotypes that had expanded above 0.001. In validation, the model predicted ophthalmopathy. These predictions came a median approximately 6.5 months before onset.

RNA transcripts yielded amplified TCR beta CDR3 regions. When the TCR CDR3 underwent first-round RT-PCR, the HTBI primer set was used. TCRdb recomputed calls from the multiplex PCR reads with MiXCR, one row per CDR3 protein. This sample has about 130,000 distinct CDR3 sequences, with around 21% found just once. Notes on this clonotype: The antigen is unknown. A much larger clonotype is one base distant, so this may be a read error.

The sequenced sample was blood. This clonotype originated in a woman in her 50s with Graves' hyperthyroidism that later progressed to Graves' ophthalmopathy.

This CDR3 is CASSYSGDQPQHF. The CDR3 DNA is TGTGCCAGCAGTTACTCGGGGGATCAGCCCCAGCATTTT. This rearrangement joins TRBV6-2 or TRBV6-3 to TRBJ1-5; D possibly corresponds to TRBD1 (5 bases). Germline CDR1 reads MNHEY; CDR2 reads SVGEGT. The CDR3 extends over 13 amino acids. Trimming left V 0 bases short and J 5 bases short, with 5 bases between.